This is a list of T cell receptor beta chains from one sample in a study of sequential checkpoint blockade in melanoma. Using immunoSEQ multiplex PCR, the repertoire was profiled, and TCRdb retains in-frame clones only, with some absent. The sample carries 31,000 or so clones, roughly 90% recorded once. Sequences were derived from CD8+ T cells sorted from blood (inferred from file names), sampled from a patient given nivolumab and ipilimumab in sequence. The receptors shown here come from a human donor with melanoma. CDR3s include the opening cysteine and the closing phenylalanine or tryptophan. The order of the fields is V gene, J gene, D gene, clone size, CDR3 DNA, CDR3 protein. A D gene is named only where the DNA matches it firmly. A row's size may be missing; if present it is once, few, many or a size class.

TRBV4-1	TRBJ2-3	TRBD1	NA	TGCGCCAGCACTCGCCGGGACAGGCCCACAGATACGCAGTATTTT	CASTRRDRPTDTQYF
TRBV4-1	TRBJ2-3	NA	NA	TGCGCCAGCAGTCGGTCGGCGGGGAGAAGAACAGATACGCAGTATTTT	CASSRSAGRRTDTQYF
TRBV2	TRBJ2-7	NA	once	TGTGCCAGCAGTGGGAGCATTCTCTACGAGCAGTACTTC	CASSGSILYEQYF
TRBV7-9	TRBJ1-5	TRBD1	NA	TGTGCCAGCAGCGCAGGGACAGGATATAGCAATCAGCCCCAGCATTTT	CASSAGTGYSNQPQHF
TRBV5-1	TRBJ2-5	TRBD1	NA	TGCGCCAGCAGCTTGCTCGGGACAGAACAAGAGACCCAGTACTTC	CASSLLGTEQETQYF
TRBV2	TRBJ1-3	TRBD1	NA	TGTGCCAGCAGTGTAACCCCCGACAGGGGTGGAAACACCATATATTTT	CASSVTPDRGGNTIYF
TRBV18	TRBJ2-1	TRBD2	NA	TGTGCCAGCTCACTCGGAGTAGCGGGAGTGTACAATGAGCAGTTCTTC	CASSLGVAGVYNEQFF
TRBV7-2	TRBJ2-7	TRBD2	NA	TGTGCCAGCAGCTTAGGTTCTAGCGGAGCCTACGAGCAGTACTTC	CASSLGSSGAYEQYF
TRBV13	TRBJ2-5	NA	NA	TGTGCCAGCAGCGGAGACGTCTCATGGGAGACCCAGTACTTC	CASSGDVSWETQYF
TRBV7-7	TRBJ2-5	TRBD1	NA	TGTGCCAGCAGCCCGGGACAGGGATGGGGGGAGACCCAGTACTTC	CASSPGQGWGETQYF
TRBV5-6	TRBJ2-7	NA	NA	TGTGCCAGCAGTGTCGGGTTGGGCGAGCAGTACTTC	CASSVGLGEQYF
TRBV5-6	TRBJ2-3	NA	NA	TGTGCCAGCAGCTTGGCCCCGGATACGCAGTATTTT	CASSLAPDTQYF
TRBV7-9	TRBJ1-4	TRBD1	NA	TGTGCCAGCTCTTGGACAGGGAACGAAAAACTGTTTTTT	CASSWTGNEKLFF
TRBV15	TRBJ2-5	NA	NA	TGTGCCACCAGCAGGGAAAAAAACAGGCTGAGGCATGAGACCCAGTACTTC	CATSREKNRLRHETQYF
TRBV18	TRBJ2-5	TRBD2	NA	TGTGCCAGCTCACCGGGGGGGATTCGGGAGACCCAGTACTTC	CASSPGGIRETQYF
TRBV5-1	TRBJ2-2	TRBD1	NA	TGCGCCAGCAGCCCGCGGAGGGACAGGGTGAACACCGGGGAGCTGTTTTTT	CASSPRRDRVNTGELFF